The rows below give T cell receptor beta chains drawn from one sample of a study of T cell responses to AZD1222 COVID-19 vaccine. TCRdb keeps only in-frame clones here, not all; method: immunoSEQ multiplex PCR. The table includes fewer than 150,000 clones, about nine tenths detected once. This specimen consisted of peripheral blood, obtained 28 days after the second AZD1222 dose. The source of these receptors is an adult who received the AZD1222 COVID-19 vaccine. Both conserved end residues are part of each CDR3. A D gene is named only where the DNA matches it firmly.

V gene	J gene	D gene	CDR3 DNA	CDR3 protein
TRBV5-4	TRBJ2-5	TRBD1	TGTGCCAGCAGGGCGACAGGGTCTCTACAAGAGACCCAGTACTTC	CASRATGSLQETQYF
TRBV5-1	TRBJ1-5	NA	TGCGCCAGCAGCTTATATCCTGGCGGTGATCAGCCCCAGCATTTT	CASSLYPGGDQPQHF
TRBV29-1	TRBJ2-1	TRBD2	TGCAGCGTTGAGGGGACTAGCGGGAGGGTAAATGAGCAGTTCTTC	CSVEGTSGRVNEQFF
TRBV18	TRBJ2-3	NA	TGTGCCAGCTCACCCCTGGGGAACCAGGGGGATACGCAGTATTTT	CASSPLGNQGDTQYF
TRBV7-2	TRBJ1-1	NA	TGTGCCAGCAGCCTTCAGCCGGGAGACACTGAAGCTTTCTTT	CASSLQPGDTEAFF
TRBV2	TRBJ2-7	TRBD1	TGTGCCAGCGTACAGGGGGGAAACTACGAGCAGTACTTC	CASVQGGNYEQYF
TRBV19	TRBJ1-2	TRBD1	TGTGCCAGTAGTAAGGGACAGTTATATGGCTACACCTTC	CASSKGQLYGYTF
TRBV9	TRBJ2-1	NA	TGTGCCAGCGGAGTGGGGACACCTTCGCAACGCAATGAGCAGTTCTTC	CASGVGTPSQRNEQFF
TRBV5-1	TRBJ2-1	TRBD1	TGCGCCAGCAGACCGGGACAGGGTAGTGAGCAGTTCTTC	CASRPGQGSEQFF
TRBV7-9	TRBJ2-3	NA	TGTGCCAGCAGCTCCCCCGGGGATACGCAGTATTTT	CASSSPGDTQYF
TRBV6-1	TRBJ2-2	NA	TGTGCCAGCAGTGAAGCAATAACAGCAACGAGGGAGCTGTTTTTT	CASSEAITATRELFF